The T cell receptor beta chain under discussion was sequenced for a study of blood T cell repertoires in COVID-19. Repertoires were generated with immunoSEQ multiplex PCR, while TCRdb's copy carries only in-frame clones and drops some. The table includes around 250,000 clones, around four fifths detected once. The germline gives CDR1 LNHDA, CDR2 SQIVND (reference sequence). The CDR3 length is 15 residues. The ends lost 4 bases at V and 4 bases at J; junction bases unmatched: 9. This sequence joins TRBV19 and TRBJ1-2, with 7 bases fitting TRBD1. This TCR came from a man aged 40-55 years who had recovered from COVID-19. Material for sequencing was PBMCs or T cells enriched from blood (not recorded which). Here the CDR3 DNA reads TGTGCCAGTAGTACCGACAGGGCTCCAACCTATGGCTACACCTTC. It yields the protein CASSTDRAPTYGYTF.